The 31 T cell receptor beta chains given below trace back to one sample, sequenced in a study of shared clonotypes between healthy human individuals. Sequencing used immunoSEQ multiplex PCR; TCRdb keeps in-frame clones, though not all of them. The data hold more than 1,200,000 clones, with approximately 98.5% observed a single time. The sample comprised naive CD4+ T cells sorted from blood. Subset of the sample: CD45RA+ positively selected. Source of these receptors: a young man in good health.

The CDR3 is CASSYLAGAINEQFF. CDR3 coding DNA: TGTGCCAGCAGTTATCTAGCGGGAGCTATCAATGAGCAGTTCTTC. The rearrangement links TRBV7-3 to TRBJ2-1; 10 bases map to TRBD2. This CDR3 is 15 amino acids long. CDR1 is SGHTA and CDR2 is FQGTGA in the germline V gene. J was trimmed by 6 bases and V by 6 bases; bases with no gene match: 8.

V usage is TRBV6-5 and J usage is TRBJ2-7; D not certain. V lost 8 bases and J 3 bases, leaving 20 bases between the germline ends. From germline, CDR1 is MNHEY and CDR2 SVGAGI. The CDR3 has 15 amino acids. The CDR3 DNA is TGTGCCAGCGGGTTCAGGTTTTTTTCTGACTACGAGCAGTACTTC. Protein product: CASGFRFFSDYEQYF.

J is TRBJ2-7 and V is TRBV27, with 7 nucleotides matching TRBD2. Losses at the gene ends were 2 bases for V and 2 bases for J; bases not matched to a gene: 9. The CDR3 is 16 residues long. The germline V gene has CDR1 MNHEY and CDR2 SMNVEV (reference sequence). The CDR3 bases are TGTGCCAGCAGTTTACTGGTGGCTAGCGGCCCCTACGAGCAGTACTTC. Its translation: CASSLLVASGPYEQYF.

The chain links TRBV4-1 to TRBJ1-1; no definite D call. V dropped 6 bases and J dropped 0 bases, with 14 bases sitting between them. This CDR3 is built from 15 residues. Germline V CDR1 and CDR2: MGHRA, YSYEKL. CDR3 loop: CASRHPARMNTEAFF. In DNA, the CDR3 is TGCGCCAGCAGGCACCCGGCTCGCATGAACACTGAAGCTTTCTTT.

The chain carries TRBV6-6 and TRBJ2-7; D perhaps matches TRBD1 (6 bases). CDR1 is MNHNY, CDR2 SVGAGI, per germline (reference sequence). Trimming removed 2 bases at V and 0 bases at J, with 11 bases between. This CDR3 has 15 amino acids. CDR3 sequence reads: CASSYATGSSYEQYF. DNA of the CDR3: TGTGCCAGCAGTTACGCGACAGGCAGCTCCTACGAGCAGTACTTC.

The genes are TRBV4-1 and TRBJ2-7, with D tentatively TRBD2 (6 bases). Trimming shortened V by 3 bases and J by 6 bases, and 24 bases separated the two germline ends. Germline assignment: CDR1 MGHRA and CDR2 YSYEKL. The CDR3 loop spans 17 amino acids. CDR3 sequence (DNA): TGCGCCAGCAGCCATGAATCAATAGCGGCTTCCCGCTTCGAGCAGTACTTC. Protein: CASSHESIAASRFEQYF.

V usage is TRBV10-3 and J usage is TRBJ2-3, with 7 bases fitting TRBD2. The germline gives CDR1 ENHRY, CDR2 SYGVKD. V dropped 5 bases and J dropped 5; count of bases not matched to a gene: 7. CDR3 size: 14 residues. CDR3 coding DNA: TGTGCCATCAGTCCACTAGCGACCAAAGATACGCAGTATTTT. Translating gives CAISPLATKDTQYF.

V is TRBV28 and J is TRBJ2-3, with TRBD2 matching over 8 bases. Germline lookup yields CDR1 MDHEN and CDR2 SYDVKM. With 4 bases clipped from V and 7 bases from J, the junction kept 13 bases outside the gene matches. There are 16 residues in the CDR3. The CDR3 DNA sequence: TGTGCCAGCAGTTCCCCGGGACTAGTGGTATGGTATACGCAGTATTTT. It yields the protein CASSSPGLVVWYTQYF.

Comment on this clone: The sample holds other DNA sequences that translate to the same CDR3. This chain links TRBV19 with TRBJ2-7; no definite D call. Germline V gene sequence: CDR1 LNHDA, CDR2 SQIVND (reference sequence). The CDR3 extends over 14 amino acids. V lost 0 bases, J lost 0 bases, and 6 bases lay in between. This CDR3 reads CASSIEAGSYEQYF. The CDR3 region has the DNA TGTGCCAGTAGTATAGAGGCAGGCTCCTACGAGCAGTACTTC. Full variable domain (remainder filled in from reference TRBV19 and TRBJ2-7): DGGITQSPKYLFRKEGQNVTLSCEQNLNHDAMYWYRQDPGQGLRLIYYSQIVNDFQKGDIAEGYSVSREKKESFPLTVTSAQKNPTAFYLCASSIEAGSYEQYFGPGTRLTVT.

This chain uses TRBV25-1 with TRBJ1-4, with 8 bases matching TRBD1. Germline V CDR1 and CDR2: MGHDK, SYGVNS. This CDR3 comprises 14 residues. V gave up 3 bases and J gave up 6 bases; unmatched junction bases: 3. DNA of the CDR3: TGTGCCAGCAGTGATCCAGGGGGCTATGAAAAACTGTTTTTT. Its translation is CASSDPGGYEKLFF.

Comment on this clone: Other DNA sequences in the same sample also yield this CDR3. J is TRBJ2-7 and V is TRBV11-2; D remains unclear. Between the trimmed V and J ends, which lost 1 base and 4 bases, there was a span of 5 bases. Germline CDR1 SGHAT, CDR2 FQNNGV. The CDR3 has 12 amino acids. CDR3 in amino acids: CASSLAGYEQYF. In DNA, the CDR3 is TGTGCCAGCAGCTTAGCAGGATACGAGCAGTACTTC.

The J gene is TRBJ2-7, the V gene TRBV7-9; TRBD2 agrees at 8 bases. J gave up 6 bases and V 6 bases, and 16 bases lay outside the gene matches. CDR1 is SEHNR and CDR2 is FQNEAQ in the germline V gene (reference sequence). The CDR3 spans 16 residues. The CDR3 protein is CASSRSIRTSSGEQYF. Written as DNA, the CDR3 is TGTGCCAGCAGTCGCTCTATAAGGACTAGCAGTGGCGAGCAGTACTTC.

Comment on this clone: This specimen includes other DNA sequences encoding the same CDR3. The CDR3 region has the DNA TGCGCCAGCAGCTTAAGGGGAGAAGACACTGAAGCTTTCTTT. Its protein is CASSLRGEDTEAFF. This chain uses TRBV5-1 with TRBJ1-1, with a tentative D call TRBD1 (5 bases). Trimming took 2 bases from V and 3 from J, leaving 11 bases between them. The CDR3 totals 14 residues. In germline, CDR1 is SGHRS, CDR2 YFSETQ.

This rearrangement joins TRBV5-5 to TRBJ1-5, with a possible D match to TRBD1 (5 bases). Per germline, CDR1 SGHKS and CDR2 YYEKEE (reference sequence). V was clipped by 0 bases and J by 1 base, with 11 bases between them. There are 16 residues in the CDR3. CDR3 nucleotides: TGTGCCAGCAGCTTGGTGGGGGGAGTGAGCAATCAGCCCCAGCATTTT. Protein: CASSLVGGVSNQPQHF.

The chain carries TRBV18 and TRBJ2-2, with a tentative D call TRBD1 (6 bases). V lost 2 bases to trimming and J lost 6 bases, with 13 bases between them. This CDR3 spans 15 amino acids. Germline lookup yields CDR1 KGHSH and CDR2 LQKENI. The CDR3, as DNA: TGTGCCAGCTCACCAAGCAATCCAGGGGCCGGGGAGCTGTTTTTT. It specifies CASSPSNPGAGELFF.

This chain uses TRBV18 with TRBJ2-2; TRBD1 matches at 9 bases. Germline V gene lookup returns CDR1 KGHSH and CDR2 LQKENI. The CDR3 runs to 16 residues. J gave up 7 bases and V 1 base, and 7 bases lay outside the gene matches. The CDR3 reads CASSPRDRELNGELFF. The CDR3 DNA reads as TGTGCCAGCTCACCACGGGACAGGGAGTTGAACGGGGAGCTGTTTTTT.

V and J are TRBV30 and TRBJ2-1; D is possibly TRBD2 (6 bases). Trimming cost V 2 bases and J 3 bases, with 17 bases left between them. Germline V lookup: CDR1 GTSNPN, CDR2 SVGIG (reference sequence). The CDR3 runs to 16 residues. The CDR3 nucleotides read TGTGCCTGGAGTTTCCCGAGGACTACCGACTACAATGAGCAGTTCTTC. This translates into CAWSFPRTTDYNEQFF.

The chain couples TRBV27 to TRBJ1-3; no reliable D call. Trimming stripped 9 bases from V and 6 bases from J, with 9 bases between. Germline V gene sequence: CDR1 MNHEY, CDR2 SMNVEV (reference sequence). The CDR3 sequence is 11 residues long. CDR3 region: CARPSLNTIYF. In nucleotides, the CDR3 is TGTGCCAGGCCCTCCTTAAACACCATATATTTT.

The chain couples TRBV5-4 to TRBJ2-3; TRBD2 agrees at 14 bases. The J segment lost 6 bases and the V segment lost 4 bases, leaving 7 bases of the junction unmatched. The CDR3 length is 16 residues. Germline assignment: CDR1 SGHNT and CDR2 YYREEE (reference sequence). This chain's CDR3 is CASSPGTSGSFDTQYF. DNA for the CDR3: TGTGCCAGCAGCCCGGGGACTAGCGGGAGCTTTGATACGCAGTATTTT.

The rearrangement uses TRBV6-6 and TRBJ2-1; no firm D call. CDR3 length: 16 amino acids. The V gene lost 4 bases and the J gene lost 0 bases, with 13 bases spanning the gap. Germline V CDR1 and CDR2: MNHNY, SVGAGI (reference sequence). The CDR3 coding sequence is TGTGCCAGCAGTTTGATGCGGATTGCCTCCTACAATGAGCAGTTCTTC. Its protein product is CASSLMRIASYNEQFF.

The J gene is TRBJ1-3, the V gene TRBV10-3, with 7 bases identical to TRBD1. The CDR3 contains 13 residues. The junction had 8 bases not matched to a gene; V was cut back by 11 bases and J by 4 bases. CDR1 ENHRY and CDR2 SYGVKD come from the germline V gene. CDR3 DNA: TGTGCCGCCTCCCCGGGACAGGGAAACACCATATATTTT. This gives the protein CAASPGQGNTIYF.

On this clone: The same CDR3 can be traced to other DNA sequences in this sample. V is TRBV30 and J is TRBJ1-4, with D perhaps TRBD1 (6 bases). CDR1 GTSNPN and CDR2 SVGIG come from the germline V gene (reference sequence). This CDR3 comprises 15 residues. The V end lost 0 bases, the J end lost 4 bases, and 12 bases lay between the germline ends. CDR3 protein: CAWSVRGGINEKLFF. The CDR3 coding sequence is TGTGCCTGGAGTGTACGAGGGGGGATTAATGAAAAACTGTTTTTT.

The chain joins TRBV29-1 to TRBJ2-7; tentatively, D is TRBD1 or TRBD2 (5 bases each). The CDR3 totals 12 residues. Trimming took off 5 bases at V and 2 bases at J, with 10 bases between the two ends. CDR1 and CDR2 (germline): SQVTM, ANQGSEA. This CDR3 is CSVTRDPYEQYF. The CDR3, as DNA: TGCAGCGTTACCCGGGACCCCTACGAGCAGTACTTC.

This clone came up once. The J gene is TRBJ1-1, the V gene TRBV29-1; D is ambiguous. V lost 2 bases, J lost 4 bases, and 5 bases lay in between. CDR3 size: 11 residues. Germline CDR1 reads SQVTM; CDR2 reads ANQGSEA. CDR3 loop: CSVEITTEAFF. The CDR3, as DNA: TGCAGCGTTGAAATCACCACTGAAGCTTTCTTT.

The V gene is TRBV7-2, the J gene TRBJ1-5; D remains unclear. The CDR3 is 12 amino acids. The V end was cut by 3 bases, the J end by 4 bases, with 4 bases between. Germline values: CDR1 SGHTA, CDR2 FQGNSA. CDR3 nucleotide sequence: TGTGCCAGCAGCTTCTTAAATCAGCCCCAGCATTTT. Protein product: CASSFLNQPQHF.

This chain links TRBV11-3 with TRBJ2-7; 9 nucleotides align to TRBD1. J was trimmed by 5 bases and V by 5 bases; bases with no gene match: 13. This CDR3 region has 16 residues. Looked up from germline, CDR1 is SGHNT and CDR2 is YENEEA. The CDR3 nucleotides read TGTGCCAGCAGCCGCCCGTGGGGACAGGGCGTTGACGAGCAGTACTTC. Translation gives CASSRPWGQGVDEQYF.

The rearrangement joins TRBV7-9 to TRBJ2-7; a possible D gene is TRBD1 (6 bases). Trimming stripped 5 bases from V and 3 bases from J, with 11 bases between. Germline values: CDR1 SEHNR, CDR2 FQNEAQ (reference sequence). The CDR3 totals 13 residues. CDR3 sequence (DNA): TGTGCCAGCAGCCCAGGACAGAACTACGAGCAGTACTTC. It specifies CASSPGQNYEQYF.

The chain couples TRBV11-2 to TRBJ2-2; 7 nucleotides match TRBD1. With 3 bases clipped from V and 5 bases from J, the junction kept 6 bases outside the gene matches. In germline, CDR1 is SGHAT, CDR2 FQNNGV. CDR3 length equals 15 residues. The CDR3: CASSLRDRETGELFF. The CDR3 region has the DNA TGTGCCAGCAGCTTGCGAGACAGGGAAACCGGGGAGCTGTTTTTT.

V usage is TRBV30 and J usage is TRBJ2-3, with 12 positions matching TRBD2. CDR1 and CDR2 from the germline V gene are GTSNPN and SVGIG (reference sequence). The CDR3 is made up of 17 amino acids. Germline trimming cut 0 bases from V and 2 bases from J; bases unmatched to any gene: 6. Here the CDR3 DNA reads TGTGCCTGGAGTGTACGTCGGACTAGCGGGATCACAGATACGCAGTATTTT. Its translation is CAWSVRRTSGITDTQYF. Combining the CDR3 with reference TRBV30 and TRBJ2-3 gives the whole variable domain SQTIHQWPATLVQPVGSPLSLECTVEGTSNPNLYWYRQAAGRGLQLLFYSVGIGQISSEVPQNLSASRPQDRQFILSSKKLLLSDSGFYLCAWSVRRTSGITDTQYFGPGTRLTVL.

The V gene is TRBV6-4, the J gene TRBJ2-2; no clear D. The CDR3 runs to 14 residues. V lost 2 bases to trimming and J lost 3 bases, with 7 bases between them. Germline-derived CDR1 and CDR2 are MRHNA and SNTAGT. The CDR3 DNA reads TGTGCCAGCAGTGACCATGGGGACACCGGGGAGCTGTTTTTT. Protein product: CASSDHGDTGELFF.

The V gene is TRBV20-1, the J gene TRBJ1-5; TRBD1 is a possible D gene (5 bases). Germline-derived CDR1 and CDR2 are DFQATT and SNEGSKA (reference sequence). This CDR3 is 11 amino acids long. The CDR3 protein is CRVGGDQPQHF. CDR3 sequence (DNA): TGCAGAGTCGGGGGGGATCAGCCCCAGCATTTT.